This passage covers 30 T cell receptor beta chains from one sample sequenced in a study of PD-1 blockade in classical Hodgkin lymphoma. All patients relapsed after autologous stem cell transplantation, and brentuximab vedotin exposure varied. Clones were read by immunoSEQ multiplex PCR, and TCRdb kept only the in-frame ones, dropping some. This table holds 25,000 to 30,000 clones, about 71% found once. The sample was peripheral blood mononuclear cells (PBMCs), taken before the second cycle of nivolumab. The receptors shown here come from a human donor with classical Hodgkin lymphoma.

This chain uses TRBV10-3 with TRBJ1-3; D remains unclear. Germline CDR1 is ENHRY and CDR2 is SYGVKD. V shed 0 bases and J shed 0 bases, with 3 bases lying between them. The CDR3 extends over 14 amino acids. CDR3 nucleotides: TGTGCCATCAGTGAGTCAGACTCTGGAAACACCATATATTTT. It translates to CAISESDSGNTIYF.

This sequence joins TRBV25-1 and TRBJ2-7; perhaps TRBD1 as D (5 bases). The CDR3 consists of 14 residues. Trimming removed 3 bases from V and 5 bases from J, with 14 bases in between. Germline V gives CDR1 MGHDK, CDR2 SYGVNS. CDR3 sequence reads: CASSDYGKGNEQYF. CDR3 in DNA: TGTGCCAGCAGTGATTACGGAAAGGGGAACGAGCAGTACTTC.

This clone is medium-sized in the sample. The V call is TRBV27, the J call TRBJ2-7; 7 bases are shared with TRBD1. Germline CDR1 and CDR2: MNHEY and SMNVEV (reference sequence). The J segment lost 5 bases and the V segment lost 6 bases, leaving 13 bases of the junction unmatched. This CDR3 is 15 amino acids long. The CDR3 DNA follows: TGTGCCAGCAGCAGAGGGGACCCAGGGGGAAACGAGCAGTACTTC. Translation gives CASSRGDPGGNEQYF.

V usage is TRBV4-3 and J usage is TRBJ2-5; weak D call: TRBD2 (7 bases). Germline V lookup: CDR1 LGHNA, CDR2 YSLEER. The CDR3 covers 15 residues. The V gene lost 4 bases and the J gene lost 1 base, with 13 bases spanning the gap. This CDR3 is CASSPLRGGQETQYF. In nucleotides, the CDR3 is TGCGCCAGCAGCCCCTTGAGGGGGGGCCAAGAGACCCAGTACTTC.

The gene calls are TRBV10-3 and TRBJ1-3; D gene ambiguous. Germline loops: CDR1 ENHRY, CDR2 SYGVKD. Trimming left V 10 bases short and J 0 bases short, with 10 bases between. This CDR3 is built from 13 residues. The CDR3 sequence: CATRTSSGNTIYF. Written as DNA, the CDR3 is TGTGCCACCCGTACATCCTCTGGAAACACCATATATTTT.

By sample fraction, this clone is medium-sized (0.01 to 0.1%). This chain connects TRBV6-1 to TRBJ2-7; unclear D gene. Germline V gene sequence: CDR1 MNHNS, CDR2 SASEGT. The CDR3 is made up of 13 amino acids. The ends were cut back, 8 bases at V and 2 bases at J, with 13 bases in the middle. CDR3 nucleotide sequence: TGTGCCAGCCATTCGCCACTTACCTACGAGCAGTACTTC. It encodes CASHSPLTYEQYF.

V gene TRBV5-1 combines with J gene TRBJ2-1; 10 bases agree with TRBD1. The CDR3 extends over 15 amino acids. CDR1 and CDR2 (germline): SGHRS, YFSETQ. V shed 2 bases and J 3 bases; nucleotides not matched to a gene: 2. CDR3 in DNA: TGCGCCAGCAGCTTAGGGACAGGGGTCTACAATGAGCAGTTCTTC. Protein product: CASSLGTGVYNEQFF.

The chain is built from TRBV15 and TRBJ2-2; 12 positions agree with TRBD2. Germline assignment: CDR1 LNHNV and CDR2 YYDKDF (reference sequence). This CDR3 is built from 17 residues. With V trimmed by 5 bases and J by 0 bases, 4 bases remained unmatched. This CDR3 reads CATSDGLAGTNTGELFF. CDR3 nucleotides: TGTGCCACCAGCGATGGACTAGCGGGAACGAACACCGGGGAGCTGTTTTTT.

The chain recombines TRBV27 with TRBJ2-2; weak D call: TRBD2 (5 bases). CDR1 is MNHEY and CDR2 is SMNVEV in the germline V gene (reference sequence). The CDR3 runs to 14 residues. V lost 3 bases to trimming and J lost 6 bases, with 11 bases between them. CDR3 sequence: CASSFRGFSGELFF. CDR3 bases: TGTGCCAGCAGTTTCCGGGGATTTTCCGGGGAGCTGTTTTTT.

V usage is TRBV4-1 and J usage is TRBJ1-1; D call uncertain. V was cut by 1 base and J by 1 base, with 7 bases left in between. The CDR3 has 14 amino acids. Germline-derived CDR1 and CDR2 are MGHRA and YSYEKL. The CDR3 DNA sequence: TGCGCCAGCAGCCAAGGCGGAGAGAACACTGAAGCTTTCTTT. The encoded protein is CASSQGGENTEAFF.

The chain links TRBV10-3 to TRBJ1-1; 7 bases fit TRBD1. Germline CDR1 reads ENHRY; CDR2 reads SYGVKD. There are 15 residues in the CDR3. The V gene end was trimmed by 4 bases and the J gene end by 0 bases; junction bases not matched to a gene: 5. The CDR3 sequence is CAISGDRLMNTEAFF. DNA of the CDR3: TGTGCCATCAGTGGGGACAGACTCATGAACACTGAAGCTTTCTTT.

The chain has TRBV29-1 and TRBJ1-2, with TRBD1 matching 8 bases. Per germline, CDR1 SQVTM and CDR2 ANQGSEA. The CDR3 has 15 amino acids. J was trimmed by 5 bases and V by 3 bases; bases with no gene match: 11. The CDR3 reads CSVEPTGASGYGYTF. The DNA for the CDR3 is TGCAGCGTTGAGCCGACAGGGGCATCAGGGTATGGCTACACCTTC.

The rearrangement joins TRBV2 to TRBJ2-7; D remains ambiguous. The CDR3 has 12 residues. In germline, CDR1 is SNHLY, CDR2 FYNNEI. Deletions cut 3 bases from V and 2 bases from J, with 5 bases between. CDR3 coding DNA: TGTGCCAGCAGTGAGGCAGCCTACGAGCAGTACTTC. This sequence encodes CASSEAAYEQYF.

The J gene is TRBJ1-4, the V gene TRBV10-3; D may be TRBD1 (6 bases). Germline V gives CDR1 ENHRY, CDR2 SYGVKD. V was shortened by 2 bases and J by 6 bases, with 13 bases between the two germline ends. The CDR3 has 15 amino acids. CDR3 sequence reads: CAISEETGYDEKLFF. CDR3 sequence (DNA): TGTGCCATCAGTGAGGAGACAGGCTACGATGAAAAACTGTTTTTT.

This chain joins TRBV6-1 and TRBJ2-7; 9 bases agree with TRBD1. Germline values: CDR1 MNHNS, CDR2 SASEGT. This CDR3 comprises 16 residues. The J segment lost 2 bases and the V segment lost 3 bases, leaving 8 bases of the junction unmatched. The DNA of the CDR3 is TGTGCCAGCAGTGATAACAGGGGGCGACTGGCCTACGAGCAGTACTTC. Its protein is CASSDNRGRLAYEQYF.

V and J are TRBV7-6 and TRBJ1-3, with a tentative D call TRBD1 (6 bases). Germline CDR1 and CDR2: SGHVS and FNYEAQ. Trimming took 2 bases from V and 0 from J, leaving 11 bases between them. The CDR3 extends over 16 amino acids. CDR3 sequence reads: CASSLSTGSSGNTIYF. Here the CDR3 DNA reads TGTGCCAGCAGCTTATCTACAGGGAGCTCTGGAAACACCATATATTTT.

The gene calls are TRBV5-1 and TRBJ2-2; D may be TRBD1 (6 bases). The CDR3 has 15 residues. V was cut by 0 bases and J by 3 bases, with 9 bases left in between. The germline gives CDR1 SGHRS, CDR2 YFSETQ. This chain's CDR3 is CASSLDRVDTGELFF. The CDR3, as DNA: TGCGCCAGCAGCTTGGACAGGGTTGACACCGGGGAGCTGTTTTTT.

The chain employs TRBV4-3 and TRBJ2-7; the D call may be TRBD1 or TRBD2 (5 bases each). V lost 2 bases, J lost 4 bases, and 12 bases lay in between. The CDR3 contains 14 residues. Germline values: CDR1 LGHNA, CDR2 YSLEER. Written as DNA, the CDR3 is TGCGCCAGCAGCCAACAGTCTGGGGGTTACGAGCAGTACTTC. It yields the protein CASSQQSGGYEQYF.

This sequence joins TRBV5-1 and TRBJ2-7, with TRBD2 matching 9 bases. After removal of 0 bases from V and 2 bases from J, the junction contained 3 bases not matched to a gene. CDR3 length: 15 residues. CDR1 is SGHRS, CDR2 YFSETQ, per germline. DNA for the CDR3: TGCGCCAGCAGCTTGGAGGCTAGCGGGGCCTACGAGCAGTACTTC. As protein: CASSLEASGAYEQYF.

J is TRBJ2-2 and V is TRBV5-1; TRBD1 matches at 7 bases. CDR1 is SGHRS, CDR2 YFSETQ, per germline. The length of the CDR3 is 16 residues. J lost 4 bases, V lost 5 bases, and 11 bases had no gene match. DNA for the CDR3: TGCGCCAGCAGTTTAACCGTGGGACAGCTCACCGGGGAGCTGTTTTTT. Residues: CASSLTVGQLTGELFF.

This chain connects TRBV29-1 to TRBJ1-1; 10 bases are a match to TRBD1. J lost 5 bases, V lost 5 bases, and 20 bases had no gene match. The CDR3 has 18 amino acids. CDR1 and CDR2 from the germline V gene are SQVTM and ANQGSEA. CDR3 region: CSVFFYRDRGDLGTEAFF. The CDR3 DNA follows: TGCAGCGTTTTTTTTTACCGGGACAGGGGCGACCTCGGGACTGAAGCTTTCTTT.

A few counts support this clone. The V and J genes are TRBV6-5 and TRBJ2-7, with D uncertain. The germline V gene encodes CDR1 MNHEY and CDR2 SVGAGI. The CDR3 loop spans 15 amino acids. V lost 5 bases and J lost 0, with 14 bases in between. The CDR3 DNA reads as TGTGCCAGCAGTCCACATAGCTCTAGCTCCTACGAGCAGTACTTC. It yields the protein CASSPHSSSSYEQYF.

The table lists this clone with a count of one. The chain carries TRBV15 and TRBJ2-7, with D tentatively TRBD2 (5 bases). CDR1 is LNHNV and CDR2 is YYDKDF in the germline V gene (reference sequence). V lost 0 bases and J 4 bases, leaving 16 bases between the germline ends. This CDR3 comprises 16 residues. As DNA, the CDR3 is TGTGCCACCAGCAGAGATAGCAGGACTCACCCATACGAGCAGTACTTC. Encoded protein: CATSRDSRTHPYEQYF.

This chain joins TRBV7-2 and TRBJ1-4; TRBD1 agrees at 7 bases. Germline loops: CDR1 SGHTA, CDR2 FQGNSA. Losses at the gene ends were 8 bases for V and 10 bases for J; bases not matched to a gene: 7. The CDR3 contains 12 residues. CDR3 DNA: TGTGCCAGCGGCGACAGGGAAAGAAAACTGTTTTTT. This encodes CASGDRERKLFF.

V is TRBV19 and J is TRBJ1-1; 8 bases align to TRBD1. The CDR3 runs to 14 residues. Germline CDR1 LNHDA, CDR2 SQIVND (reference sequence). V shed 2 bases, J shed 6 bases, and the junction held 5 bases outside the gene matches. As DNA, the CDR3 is TGTGCCAGTAGTATACAGGGGGCGTGGGCTGAAGCTTTCTTT. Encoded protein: CASSIQGAWAEAFF.

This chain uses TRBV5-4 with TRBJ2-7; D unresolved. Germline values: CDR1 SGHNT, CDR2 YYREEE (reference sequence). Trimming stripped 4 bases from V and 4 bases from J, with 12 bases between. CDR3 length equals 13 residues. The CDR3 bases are TGTGCCAGCAGCCAAGATACAGCTTACGAGCAGTACTTC. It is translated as CASSQDTAYEQYF. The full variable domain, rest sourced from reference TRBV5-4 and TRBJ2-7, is ETGVTQSPTHLIKTRGQQVTLRCSSQSGHNTVSWYQQALGQGPQFIFQYYREEENGRGNFPPRFSGLQFPNYSSELNVNALELDDSALYLCASSQDTAYEQYFGPGTRLTVT.

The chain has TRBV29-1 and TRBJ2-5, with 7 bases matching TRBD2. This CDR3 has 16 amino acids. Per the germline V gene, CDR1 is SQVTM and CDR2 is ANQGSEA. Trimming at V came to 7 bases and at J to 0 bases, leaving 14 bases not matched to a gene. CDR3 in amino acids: CSADGGKGRNQETQYF. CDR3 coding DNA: TGCAGCGCCGACGGGGGGAAAGGGAGGAACCAAGAGACCCAGTACTTC.

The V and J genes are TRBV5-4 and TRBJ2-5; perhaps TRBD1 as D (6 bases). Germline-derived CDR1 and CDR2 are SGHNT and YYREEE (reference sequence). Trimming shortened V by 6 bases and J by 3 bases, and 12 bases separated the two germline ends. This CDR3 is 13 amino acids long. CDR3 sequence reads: CASTPRGKETQYF. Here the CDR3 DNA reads TGTGCCAGCACCCCGAGGGGGAAAGAGACCCAGTACTTC.

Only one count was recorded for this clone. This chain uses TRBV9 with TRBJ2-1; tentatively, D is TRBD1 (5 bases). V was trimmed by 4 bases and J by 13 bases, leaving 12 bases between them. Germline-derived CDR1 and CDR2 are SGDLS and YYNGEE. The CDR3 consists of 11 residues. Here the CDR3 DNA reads TGTGCCAGCAGCCCCCGGACACATCAGTTCTTC. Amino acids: CASSPRTHQFF.

The CDR3: CASSYSRTGGAYEQYF. Written as DNA, the CDR3 is TGTGCCAGCAGTTACTCGAGGACAGGGGGCGCCTACGAGCAGTACTTC. V gene TRBV6-5 combines with J gene TRBJ2-7; 11 bases fit TRBD1. CDR3 size: 16 residues. The V and J ends lost 0 bases and 2 bases, in that order; junction bases with no gene match: 3. In germline, CDR1 is MNHEY, CDR2 SVGAGI.